This T cell receptor beta chain was identified during a study of blood T cell repertoires in COVID-19. Sequenced by immunoSEQ multiplex PCR; TCRdb stores in-frame clones only, minus some. The sample shows more than 200,000 clones, 85% to 90% of them seen only once. This CDR3 is 18 amino acids long. Per germline, CDR1 SGHRS and CDR2 YFSETQ. After removal of 3 bases from V and 4 bases from J, the junction contained 13 bases not matched to a gene. The J gene is TRBJ2-6, the V gene TRBV5-1; 7 positions match TRBD2. Sequenced material: PBMCs or T cells enriched from blood (not recorded which). The clonotype comes from a man aged 35-49 years who had recovered from COVID-19. CDR3 amino acids: CASSSLTSRITGANVLTF. For the CDR3, the DNA is TGCGCCAGCAGCTCGTTGACTAGCAGAATCACGGGGGCCAACGTCCTGACTTTC.